These T cell receptor beta chains were read from a single sample in a study of cytomegalovirus exposure and HLA in healthy donors. Using immunoSEQ multiplex PCR, the repertoire was profiled, and TCRdb retains in-frame clones only, with some absent. The profile covers approximately 170,000 clones, with 79% appearing a single time and approximately 1.5% taken by the ten largest. The sequencing sample was made of PBMCs. All receptors come from a woman younger than 35 in good health and CMV-seronegative. Both conserved end residues are part of each CDR3. A clone size is listed for some rows: how often the clone was seen (once, few, many), or a class if it is expanded.

>-|TRBV29-1|TRBJ2-1
CSVGGGGAYNEQFF
>-|TRBV9|TRBJ1-4
CASSGTDEKLFF
>-|TRBV4-1|TRBJ1-6
CASSQQDFYNSPLHF
>-|TRBV29-1|TRBJ1-1
CSVNNWRTSGTEAFF
>-|TRBV29-1|TRBJ2-3
CSVPKRTGVLDTQYF
>few|TRBV2|TRBJ2-5
CASSERGGWETQYF
>-|TRBV7-9|TRBJ1-1
CASISGVNTEAFF
>-|TRBV29-1|TRBJ2-1
CSGEGQLNEQFF
>few|TRBV7-2|TRBJ1-1
CASSLGQTGLTEAFF
>-|TRBV28|TRBJ1-2
CASNKPGQGDYGYTF
>-|TRBV7-3|TRBJ2-1
CASSLLAGTYNEQFF
>-|TRBV4-3|TRBJ2-3
CASSPSTDLSTDTQYF
>-|TRBV21-1|TRBJ1-4
CASSTQWTGWNEKLFF
>-|TRBV10-1|TRBJ1-1
CASSGTGVNTEAFF
>-|TRBV6-4|TRBJ1-6
CASSADSFNSPLHF
>once|TRBV30|TRBJ1-6
CAWTFGQGNSPLHF
>-|TRBV5-1|TRBJ2-5
CASRTRLAVQETQYF
>-|TRBV28|TRBJ2-5
CASSFGLAGGVETQYF
>-|TRBV15|TRBJ2-7
CATSRDRKSGGHEQYF
>-|TRBV29-1|TRBJ2-2
CSALAGVTGELFF
>-|TRBV11-2|TRBJ1-2
CASGSQGITLYGYTF
>-|TRBV5-1|TRBJ2-2
CASSSGQGDTGELFF
>-|TRBV28|TRBJ2-3
CASSLPSPDTQYF
>few|TRBV4-1|TRBJ1-1
CASSQIGRNTEAFF
>-|TRBV5-6|TRBJ2-7
CASSLGGGHEQYF
>few|TRBV4-3|TRBJ2-7
CASSTYRGPTREQYF
>-|TRBV21-1|TRBJ1-3
CASSSEVVPSGNTIYF
>-|TRBV5-8|TRBJ1-5
CASSSPQGRTHSNQPQHF
>-|TRBV4-3|TRBJ2-7
CASSQSIRTGYYEQYF
>-|TRBV7-8|TRBJ2-2
CASSLSRGTGELFF
>-|TRBV28|TRBJ2-7
CASSLGQGLTYEQYF
>-|TRBV5-4|TRBJ2-1
CASSSTSGRANEQFF
>-|TRBV10-3|TRBJ1-6
CAISEGQGDNSPLHF
>-|TRBV13|TRBJ1-2
CASSLRGTGANYGYTF
>-|TRBV5-1|TRBJ1-5
CASSLDVTGAQHF
>once|TRBV7-9|TRBJ1-1
CASRRSQGSTAEAFF
>-|TRBV7-8|TRBJ1-3
CASSLVAATGGNTIYF
>-|TRBV6-6|TRBJ1-2
CASLDQGDLYGYTF
>-|TRBV28|TRBJ1-1
CASSSTGARNTEAFF
>-|TRBV28|TRBJ1-6
CASGEPSSPLHF
>-|TRBV2|TRBJ2-4
CASSKRDSFLAKNIQYF
>-|TRBV27|TRBJ1-1
CASRLGALNTEAFF
>-|TRBV25-1|TRBJ1-4
CASSYSEKLFF
>-|TRBV7-6|TRBJ2-1
CASSRDRGPGNEQFF
>few|TRBV4-1|TRBJ1-1
CASSQGRGDTEAFF
>few|TRBV6-4|TRBJ1-1
CASSYETENTEAFF
>-|TRBV27|TRBJ1-6
CASSDDRDNSPLHF
>-|TRBV15|TRBJ1-1
CATSLEGGVNTEAFF
>-|TRBV7-8|TRBJ2-7
CASSLAAEIVFYEQYF